This TCR beta chain was sequenced during a study of T-cell reconstitution after alpha-beta-depleted transplantation in children. This clonotype was recorded at least ten times. What it recognizes is unknown. Trimming cost V 0 bases and J 1 base, with 10 bases left between them. The germline gives CDR1 SGHRS, CDR2 YFSETQ. This CDR3 region has 16 residues. Unique molecular identifiers were incorporated when the TCRbeta library was constructed. TCRdb analysed the PCR reads with MiXCR anew, one entry per CDR3 protein. The table shows 450,000 to 600,000 distinct CDR3 sequences, with more than 9% occurring only once. Study results and limitations: Reportedly, only several hundred clones from non-depleted graft cells drove alpha-beta T-cell counts at about two months. A year post-transplant, T-cell counts and diversity derived mostly from newly produced T cells.

The receptor was derived from a child younger than 10 with inherited bone marrow failure, due to receive a stem cell transplant. Sequencing used PBMCs, obtained before TCRalphabeta/CD19-depleted stem cell transplant. The chain links TRBV5-1 to TRBJ2-2, with TRBD2 as a possible D gene (6 bases). CDR3 DNA sequence: TGCGCCAGCAGCTTGGCCGTCGGGGGGAACACCGGGGAGCTGTTTTTT. Translating gives CASSLAVGGNTGELFF.